This entry features one TCR beta chain sequence. Its antigen remains unidentified. The data are from a study of T cell responses to AZD1222 COVID-19 vaccine. Germline lookup yields CDR1 MDHEN and CDR2 SYDVKM. Deletions cut 11 bases from V and 1 base from J, with 14 bases between. This CDR3 is built from 13 residues. The protocol was immunoSEQ multiplex PCR, while the TCRdb copy is restricted to in-frame clones and leaves out a portion. Of approximately 110,000 clones listed, 75% to 90% are singletons. Study-wide results and caveats: The study found vaccine-associated CD4 TCRs spanning spike, dominant at 160-218 and 743-854. Donor demographics were predominantly white British with a female majority; clonal diversity may be underestimated.

The genes are TRBV28 and TRBJ2-5; no clear D. The TCR originated in an adult who received the AZD1222 COVID-19 vaccine. This specimen was peripheral blood, taken 28 days after the second AZD1222 dose. The chain's CDR3 is CAGSPQAQETQYF. As DNA, the CDR3 is TGTGCCGGCTCCCCTCAGGCCCAAGAGACCCAGTACTTC.